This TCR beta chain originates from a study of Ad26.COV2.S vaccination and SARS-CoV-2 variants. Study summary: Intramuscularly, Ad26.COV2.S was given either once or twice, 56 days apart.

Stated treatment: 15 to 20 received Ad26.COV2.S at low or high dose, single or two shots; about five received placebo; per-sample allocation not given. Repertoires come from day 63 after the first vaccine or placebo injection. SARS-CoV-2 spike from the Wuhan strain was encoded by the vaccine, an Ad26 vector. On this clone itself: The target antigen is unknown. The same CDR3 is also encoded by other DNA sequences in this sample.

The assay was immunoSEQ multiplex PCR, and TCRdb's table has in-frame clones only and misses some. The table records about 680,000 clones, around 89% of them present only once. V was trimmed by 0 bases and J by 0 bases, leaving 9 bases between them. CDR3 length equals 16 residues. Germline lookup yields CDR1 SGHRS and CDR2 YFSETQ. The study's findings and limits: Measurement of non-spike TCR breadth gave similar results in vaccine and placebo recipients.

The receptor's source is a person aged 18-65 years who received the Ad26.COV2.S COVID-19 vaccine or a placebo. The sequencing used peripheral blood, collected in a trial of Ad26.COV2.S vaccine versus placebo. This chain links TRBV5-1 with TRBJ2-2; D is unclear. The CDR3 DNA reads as TGCGCCAGCAGCTTGGGCTCCGGGTCGAACACCGGGGAGCTGTTTTTT. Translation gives CASSLGSGSNTGELFF.